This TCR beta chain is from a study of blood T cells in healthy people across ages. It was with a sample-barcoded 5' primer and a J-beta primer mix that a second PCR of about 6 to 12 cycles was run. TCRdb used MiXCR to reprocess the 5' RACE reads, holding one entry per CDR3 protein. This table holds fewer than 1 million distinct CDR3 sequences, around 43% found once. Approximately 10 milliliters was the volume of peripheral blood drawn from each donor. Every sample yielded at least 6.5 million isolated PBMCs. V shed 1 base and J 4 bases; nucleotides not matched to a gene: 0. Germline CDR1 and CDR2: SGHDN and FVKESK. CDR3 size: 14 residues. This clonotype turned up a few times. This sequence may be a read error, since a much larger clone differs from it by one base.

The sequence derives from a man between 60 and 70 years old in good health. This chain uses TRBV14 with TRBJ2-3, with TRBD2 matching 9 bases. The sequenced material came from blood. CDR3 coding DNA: TGTGCCAGCAGCCAAGGGACTAGCGCAGATACGCAGTATTTT. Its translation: CASSQGTSADTQYF.